This T cell receptor beta chain was captured by sequencing in a study of Graves' ophthalmopathy and Graves' hyperthyroidism listed by TCRdb under 2018. Concerning the study at large: Peripheral blood samples were taken at the time of initial diagnosis, before any treatment was given. The study used signatures of the TCR beta repertoire to tell Graves' ophthalmopathy apart from Graves' hyperthyroidism and to predict which patients would progress to ophthalmopathy. In total, under 150 blood samples were TCR-sequenced: 43 ophthalmopathy, roughly 77 hyperthyroidism and roughly 17 hyperthyroidism-to-ophthalmopathy patients. To explore V-J signatures that separate ophthalmopathy from hyperthyroidism, a discovery set of about 100 patients was enrolled, consisting of 43 with ophthalmopathy and approximately 60 with stable hyperthyroidism. An independent validation cohort comprised some 19 hyperthyroidism patients and 15 to 17 patients who later progressed from hyperthyroidism to ophthalmopathy. In roughly 6 hyperthyroidism patients, T-cell repertoires of thyroid tissue and blood were compared. After sampling, hyperthyroidism patients received methimazole starting at 30 mg daily, and ophthalmopathy patients received high-dose intravenous methylprednisolone.

Beyond this particular receptor, the publication reports: In cross-validation, the 13-signature model distinguished ophthalmopathy from stable hyperthyroidism with roughly 90% sensitivity and about 84% specificity, and in the test set the corresponding values were approximately 80% and 75%. In validation, the model predicted ophthalmopathy progression with more than 55% sensitivity and less than 80% specificity; roughly 11 predicted patients were CT-confirmed with GO in a median of around 6.5 months. Among expanded thyroid clonotypes with frequency above 0.001, most also showed up in blood, which suggests that blood repertoires may reflect the thyroid immune response. No statistical method was used to set the sample size in advance, and the investigators knew which group each participant was assigned to.

For repertoire sequencing, the TCR beta CDR3 regions were amplified from RNA transcripts. The first round was an RT-PCR using HTBI primers with the Qiagen OneStep RT-PCR kit, and this first round was followed by a second-round multiplex PCR, then size selection and purification. The libraries underwent paired-end sequencing with 100 bp reads on an Illumina HiSeq2000. The study's processing was this. SOAPnuke was used to process the reads, throwing out any read that had adapters, had uncalled bases, had a mean Phred below 15, or lacked an exact constant-primer or identifier match. COPE v1.2.5 was used to merge high-quality paired reads. Each unique nucleotide sequence was treated as a clonotype, and MiTCR v1.1 was used to align the clonotypes to the IMGT TRB V, D and J references. Only V-J combinations with frequency above 0.0001 were analysed, covering around 99% of repertoires. A TCR clonal expansion and chaos score per V-J combination was defined as the ratio of F50 clonal expansion to chaos observed in the TCRdist matrix. Welch's t-statistics and random forest were used to reduce features to about 13 V-J combinations, which were fed into a naive Bayes classifier. Thyroid-blood repertoire similarity was quantified with the Morisita-Horn index. TCRdb passed the public sequencing reads through fastp at Q25 and MiXCR, retaining productive beta sequences. Rows are combined by CDR3 protein, so each entry shows the most common genes and DNA. The authors' filters were not applied to this entry. The sample includes more than 300,000 distinct CDR3 sequences, with roughly 17% observed a single time. The biggest ten clones account for 2.4% of the sample.

At least ten counts were recorded for this clonotype. Its antigen remains unidentified. No base-level quality is on record; no much larger clone is a single base apart. Hyperthyroidism was defined as stable when no progression to ophthalmopathy occurred within 18 months of follow-up. Hyperthyroidism patients were newly diagnosed, were aged 18 to 65 years, and had a disease duration under 2 months. Anyone with other autoimmune diseases, uncontrolled infections, pregnancy or lactation was excluded from the study. Clinical symptoms, serum thyroxine, TRAb, thyroid ultrasound and orbital computed tomography formed the basis of the diagnosis. Ficoll-Paque density gradient centrifugation was used to isolate PBMCs from 8.5 to 10 ml of fresh peripheral blood. Total RNA was extracted with Trizol reagent and quality-checked on an Agilent 2100 Bioanalyzer. Sequenced material: peripheral blood. The source is an adult woman with stable Graves' hyperthyroidism.

The CDR3 region has the sequence CASSHKGPYEQYF. The DNA sequence is as follows: TGTGCCAGCAGCCATAAGGGTCCCTACGAGCAGTACTTC. Rearrangement joined TRBV3-1 to TRBJ2-7; no confident D gene assignment can be made. The cysteine opens and the phenylalanine closes a CDR3 of 13 amino acids. The only DNA kept is the CDR3, 39 bases in frame from the first base. The trim is 3 bases for V and 2 bases for J, with a gap of 8 bases between the germline ends. From a lookup of the germline V gene (reference sequence), CDR1 and CDR2 are LGHDT and YNNKEL.